These 32 T cell receptor beta chains originate from one sample sequenced in a study of cytomegalovirus exposure and HLA in healthy donors. The method was immunoSEQ multiplex PCR; TCRdb's version includes in-frame clones alone and lacks a portion of them. The table records 110,000 to 150,000 clones, over 90% of them present only once. The sequenced sample consisted of PBMCs. The receptors originated from a man between 18 and 35 years old in good health and CMV-seropositive.

Here the CDR3 DNA reads TGTGCCAGTGGGAGGGGTAATCAGCCCCAGCATTTT. The encoded protein is CASGRGNQPQHF. The chain recombines TRBV2 with TRBJ1-5, with D possibly being TRBD1 (5 bases). The germline gives CDR1 SNHLY, CDR2 FYNNEI. The CDR3 extends over 12 amino acids. V was shortened by 9 bases and J by 4 bases, with 10 bases between the two germline ends.

This clone was seen more than once but under ten times. The genes are TRBV5-4 and TRBJ1-1; 8 nucleotides line up with TRBD1. The germline CDR1 and CDR2 sequences are SGHNT and YYREEE (reference sequence). V shed 4 bases and J 11 bases; nucleotides not matched to a gene: 13. CDR3 length: 14 residues. This CDR3 is CASSINTGGGGAFF. CDR3 sequence (DNA): TGTGCCAGCAGCATCAATACAGGGGGAGGCGGGGCTTTCTTT. Drawing the rest from reference TRBV5-4 and TRBJ1-1, the complete variable domain is ETGVTQSPTHLIKTRGQQVTLRCSSQSGHNTVSWYQQALGQGPQFIFQYYREEENGRGNFPPRFSGLQFPNYSSELNVNALELDDSALYLCASSINTGGGGAFFGQGTRLTVV.

The rearrangement uses TRBV6-5 and TRBJ2-3; D perhaps matches TRBD2 (6 bases). Looked up from germline, CDR1 is MNHEY and CDR2 is SVGAGI. The CDR3 is made up of 13 amino acids. V gave up 8 bases and J gave up 2 bases, with 11 bases separating them. In DNA form, the CDR3 reads TGTGCCAGCGGGCGGGACCTCACAGATACGCAGTATTTT. As protein: CASGRDLTDTQYF.

The J gene is TRBJ2-5, the V gene TRBV7-2; D gene unclear. V was trimmed by 3 bases and J by 5 bases, leaving 10 bases between them. The CDR3 spans 13 residues. The germline CDR1 and CDR2 sequences are SGHTA and FQGNSA. The CDR3 region is CASSFGGVETQYF. CDR3 DNA sequence: TGTGCCAGCAGCTTCGGTGGTGTGGAGACCCAGTACTTC.

The chain joins TRBV29-1 to TRBJ1-2; unclear D gene. This CDR3 has 13 amino acids. Germline loops: CDR1 SQVTM, CDR2 ANQGSEA. The V gene lost 2 bases and the J gene lost 2 bases, with 9 bases spanning the gap. The CDR3 loop is CSVERGTNYGYTF. The CDR3 DNA reads TGCAGCGTTGAACGCGGTACCAACTATGGCTACACCTTC. The full variable domain, its missing parts supplied by reference TRBV29-1 and TRBJ1-2, is SAVISQKPSRDICQRGTSLTIQCQVDSQVTMMFWYRQQPGQSLTLIATANQGSEATYESGFVIDKFPISRPNLTFSTLTVSNMSPEDSSIYLCSVERGTNYGYTFGSGTRLTVV.

The chain has TRBV18 and TRBJ1-1, with D hard to call. CDR1 is KGHSH, CDR2 LQKENI, per germline. Trimming took 2 bases from V and 4 from J, leaving 14 bases between them. This CDR3 is 15 amino acids long. The CDR3 nucleotides read TGTGCCAGCTCACCATCAATGGGCCAAAGCACTGAAGCTTTCTTT. Translated, it gives CASSPSMGQSTEAFF.

This clone was recorded only once. The chain uses TRBV10-3 and TRBJ2-5; 7 nucleotides align to TRBD2. The V and J ends lost 2 bases and 4 bases, in that order; junction bases with no gene match: 4. CDR3 length: 14 residues. Germline V gene sequence: CDR1 ENHRY, CDR2 SYGVKD. DNA for the CDR3: TGTGCCATCAGTGAGGGGAGGGAGGGAGAGACCCAGTACTTC. This codes for CAISEGREGETQYF.

Only a few counts were recorded for this clone. J is TRBJ2-1 and V is TRBV14; the D gene is possibly TRBD2 (5 bases). The ends were cut back, 4 bases at V and 5 bases at J, with 9 bases in the middle. CDR3 length: 13 amino acids. CDR1 is SGHDN, CDR2 FVKESK, per germline. The CDR3 DNA is TGTGCCAGCAGCCCCGGGATTAACAATGAGCAGTTCTTC. Translated, it gives CASSPGINNEQFF.

The gene calls are TRBV28 and TRBJ1-1; 7 positions agree with TRBD1. This CDR3 is built from 14 residues. Trimming took 5 bases from V and 4 from J; bases not matched to a gene: 7. Germline V gives CDR1 MDHEN, CDR2 SYDVKM. The CDR3, as DNA: TGTGCCAGCAGTCGGGACAGTGGTGTCACTGAAGCTTTCTTT. Encoded protein: CASSRDSGVTEAFF.

The gene calls are TRBV30 and TRBJ2-7, with 7 bases lining up with TRBD2. V trimming: 0 bases; J trimming: 3 bases; junction bases outside the gene matches: 5. The CDR3 is 14 amino acids. CDR1 is GTSNPN and CDR2 is SVGIG in the germline V gene (reference sequence). The CDR3 protein is CAWSVGASGYEQYF. CDR3 sequence (DNA): TGTGCCTGGAGTGTAGGGGCTAGCGGCTACGAGCAGTACTTC.

This chain connects TRBV25-1 to TRBJ2-5; 9 bases line up with TRBD1. From germline, CDR1 is MGHDK and CDR2 SYGVNS. Losses at the gene ends were 5 bases for V and 7 bases for J; bases not matched to a gene: 11. The CDR3 runs 15 residues. CDR3 sequence reads: CASSRTGTGWGTQYF. CDR3 nucleotide sequence: TGTGCCAGCAGTCGTACCGGGACAGGGTGGGGGACCCAGTACTTC.

The gene calls are TRBV18 and TRBJ1-4; TRBD1 matches at 7 bases. From germline, CDR1 is KGHSH and CDR2 LQKENI. Trimming at V came to 0 bases and at J to 4 bases, leaving 5 bases not matched to a gene. The CDR3 spans 16 residues. In DNA, the CDR3 is TGTGCCAGCTCACCACCCGGTTACAGGGGTAATGAAAAACTGTTTTTT. Translated: CASSPPGYRGNEKLFF.

The V call is TRBV9, the J call TRBJ2-1; TRBD2 matches at 8 bases. The CDR3 covers 15 residues. Germline CDR1 SGDLS, CDR2 YYNGEE. V lost 3 bases and J lost 4; bases outside the gene matches: 6. The DNA of the CDR3 is TGTGCCAGCAGCGGACTAGCGATTCCGTACAATGAGCAGTTCTTC. It translates to CASSGLAIPYNEQFF.

V gene TRBV7-2 combines with J gene TRBJ2-5; D gene ambiguous. CDR3 length: 13 amino acids. Germline V gives CDR1 SGHTA, CDR2 FQGNSA. The ends were cut back, 2 bases at V and 4 bases at J, with 8 bases in the middle. CDR3 sequence (DNA): TGTGCCAGCAGCTTAAGGTGGAGAGAGACCCAGTACTTC. This translates into CASSLRWRETQYF.

The chain is built from TRBV14 and TRBJ1-5, with 9 bases aligning to TRBD1. This CDR3 comprises 16 residues. In germline, CDR1 is SGHDN, CDR2 FVKESK. V lost 1 base and J lost 4; bases outside the gene matches: 5. The CDR3 loop is CASSQVGTGKNQPQHF. CDR3 coding DNA: TGTGCCAGCAGCCAAGTGGGGACAGGGAAAAATCAGCCCCAGCATTTT.

The chain is built from TRBV29-1 and TRBJ2-5; 8 nucleotides match TRBD1. With V trimmed by 6 bases and J by 1 base, 10 bases remained unmatched. The CDR3 spans 15 residues. Germline CDR1 reads SQVTM; CDR2 reads ANQGSEA. The CDR3 DNA sequence: TGCAGCGTGGGTACGGACAGGGCGCGCCAAGAGACCCAGTACTTC. Its translation: CSVGTDRARQETQYF.

The rearrangement joins TRBV7-9 to TRBJ2-5, with 8 bases that match TRBD1. Germline CDR1 and CDR2: SEHNR and FQNEAQ (reference sequence). The CDR3 totals 16 residues. The V segment lost 4 bases and the J segment 2 bases; nucleotides outside the gene matches: 9. CDR3 bases: TGTGCCAGCAGCTCTCCCTGGACAGGGCCTCAAGAGACCCAGTACTTC. Residues: CASSSPWTGPQETQYF.

The genes are TRBV18 and TRBJ1-2; tentatively, D is TRBD1 (6 bases). This CDR3 comprises 15 residues. V lost 3 bases, J lost 5 bases, and 16 bases lay in between. Germline V CDR1 and CDR2: KGHSH, LQKENI. The CDR3 bases are TGTGCCAGCTCACCCTACCGGACAGTTGAGTATGGCTACACCTTC. Residues: CASSPYRTVEYGYTF.

The V call is TRBV4-1, the J call TRBJ1-1; TRBD1 aligns across 7 bases. J was trimmed by 1 base and V by 1 base; bases with no gene match: 3. This CDR3 spans 15 amino acids. CDR1 MGHRA and CDR2 YSYEKL come from the germline V gene. DNA of the CDR3: TGCGCCAGCAGCCAAGCAGACAGGGCGAACACTGAAGCTTTCTTT. As protein: CASSQADRANTEAFF.

This chain uses TRBV27 with TRBJ2-1; 12 nucleotides agree with TRBD2. Germline V gives CDR1 MNHEY, CDR2 SMNVEV (reference sequence). Trimming at V came to 6 bases and at J to 7 bases, leaving 4 bases not matched to a gene. The CDR3 sequence is 14 residues long. This CDR3 reads CASRAGTSGNEQFF. CDR3 nucleotide sequence: TGTGCCAGCAGGGCTGGGACTAGCGGGAATGAGCAGTTCTTC.

This clone has just one count. Here the CDR3 reads CASRRVGGELFF. In DNA, the CDR3 is TGCGCCAGCAGACGGGTTGGCGGGGAGCTGTTTTTT. The chain combines TRBV4-1 with TRBJ2-2; no firm D call. Germline V gene data show CDR1 as MGHRA and CDR2 as YSYEKL. Trimming took 6 bases from V and 7 from J, leaving 9 bases between them. CDR3 length equals 12 residues.

This CDR3 is CASSPGTRGTPLHF. The CDR3 DNA is TGTGCCAGCAGTCCCGGGACAAGAGGTACCCCCCTCCACTTT. The chain couples TRBV6-1 to TRBJ1-6; a weak D match, TRBD1 (6 bases). Per the germline V gene, CDR1 is MNHNS and CDR2 is SASEGT. The CDR3 covers 14 residues. V dropped 5 bases and J dropped 13 bases, with 18 bases sitting between them.

This clone was seen only once. The V gene is TRBV27, the J gene TRBJ2-7; 14 bases align to TRBD2. This CDR3 region has 16 residues. V shed 5 bases and J 7 bases; nucleotides not matched to a gene: 10. From germline, CDR1 is MNHEY and CDR2 SMNVEV (reference sequence). The CDR3 region has the DNA TGTGCCAGCAGTATGGGGACTAGCGGGAGCATAGGGGAGCAGTACTTC. This sequence encodes CASSMGTSGSIGEQYF.

This clone was observed a few times. The chain recombines TRBV18 with TRBJ1-2; TRBD1 matches 7 bases. V shed 3 bases, J shed 2 bases, and the junction held 0 bases outside the gene matches. CDR1 is KGHSH, CDR2 LQKENI, per germline. There are 13 residues in the CDR3. CDR3 sequence: CASSPGQNYGYTF. In DNA form, the CDR3 reads TGTGCCAGCTCACCGGGACAGAACTATGGCTACACCTTC.

The V gene is TRBV6-1, the J gene TRBJ2-5, with D possibly being TRBD2 (5 bases). Germline lookup yields CDR1 MNHNS and CDR2 SASEGT. V lost 1 base to trimming and J lost 1 base, with 13 bases between them. The CDR3 is 16 amino acids. CDR3 sequence reads: CASSEDSLAGQETQYF. CDR3 in DNA: TGTGCCAGCAGTGAAGACTCCCTAGCCGGCCAAGAGACCCAGTACTTC.

V gene TRBV5-1 combines with J gene TRBJ1-1; D is unresolved. V lost 3 bases and J lost 4, with 16 bases in between. This CDR3 contains 15 residues. From germline, CDR1 is SGHRS and CDR2 YFSETQ. CDR3 amino acids: CASSSMPGASTEAFF. The CDR3 DNA reads as TGCGCCAGCAGCTCGATGCCGGGAGCCTCCACTGAAGCTTTCTTT.

This chain joins TRBV7-2 and TRBJ2-1; 7 nucleotides line up with TRBD2. Germline V gene sequence: CDR1 SGHTA, CDR2 FQGNSA. V lost 5 bases, J lost 8 bases, and 24 bases stayed unmatched. The CDR3 runs 19 residues. In nucleotides, the CDR3 is TGTGCCAGCAGCGGCCCCCGTCGTGGCGGGAGACTATTAGTCCATGAGCAGTTCTTC. It specifies CASSGPRRGGRLLVHEQFF.

The chain links TRBV15 to TRBJ2-5; 12 positions match TRBD2. Unmatched junction bases numbered 9, after V lost 5 bases and J lost 2 bases. The CDR3 has 17 residues. Germline V CDR1 and CDR2: LNHNV, YYDKDF (reference sequence). For the CDR3, the DNA is TGTGCCACCAGCCTGGGGCTAGCGGGAGGGCAACAAGAGACCCAGTACTTC. Protein: CATSLGLAGGQQETQYF.

The chain combines TRBV30 with TRBJ1-5, with 7 nucleotides matching TRBD1. The CDR3 contains 13 residues. The germline V gene encodes CDR1 GTSNPN and CDR2 SVGIG (reference sequence). J gave up 9 bases and V 1 base, and 6 bases lay outside the gene matches. DNA for the CDR3: TGTGCCTGGAGTGCGGGAGGGGGCCGGCCCCAGCATTTT. It encodes CAWSAGGGRPQHF.

The genes are TRBV28 and TRBJ1-1; tentative D call: TRBD1 (5 bases). Trimming removed 3 bases from V and 5 bases from J, with 7 bases in between. This CDR3 has 12 amino acids. From germline, CDR1 is MDHEN and CDR2 SYDVKM. The CDR3 is CASSLQGTEAFF. The CDR3 DNA is TGTGCCAGCAGTTTGCAGGGAACTGAAGCTTTCTTT.

This rearrangement joins TRBV5-4 to TRBJ2-1; D is perhaps TRBD2 (5 bases). Per the germline V gene, CDR1 is SGHNT and CDR2 is YYREEE (reference sequence). Trimming pared 0 bases from V and 0 bases from J, leaving 10 bases between. The CDR3 runs 16 residues. The DNA for the CDR3 is TGTGCCAGCAGCTTGGGGGGAGAGAGCTCCTACAATGAGCAGTTCTTC. Translation gives CASSLGGESSYNEQFF. The full variable domain, completed using reference TRBV5-4 and TRBJ2-1, is ETGVTQSPTHLIKTRGQQVTLRCSSQSGHNTVSWYQQALGQGPQFIFQYYREEENGRGNFPPRFSGLQFPNYSSELNVNALELDDSALYLCASSLGGESSYNEQFFGPGTRLTVL.

The chain links TRBV27 to TRBJ2-2, with D possibly matching TRBD2 (7 bases). The V end lost 3 bases, the J end lost 7 bases, and 21 bases lay between the germline ends. The CDR3 contains 17 residues. Per the germline V gene, CDR1 is MNHEY and CDR2 is SMNVEV (reference sequence). This CDR3 reads CASSFLAGGSRGGELFF. In DNA, the CDR3 is TGTGCCAGCAGTTTTCTCGCGGGCGGGAGCAGGGGCGGGGAGCTGTTTTTT.